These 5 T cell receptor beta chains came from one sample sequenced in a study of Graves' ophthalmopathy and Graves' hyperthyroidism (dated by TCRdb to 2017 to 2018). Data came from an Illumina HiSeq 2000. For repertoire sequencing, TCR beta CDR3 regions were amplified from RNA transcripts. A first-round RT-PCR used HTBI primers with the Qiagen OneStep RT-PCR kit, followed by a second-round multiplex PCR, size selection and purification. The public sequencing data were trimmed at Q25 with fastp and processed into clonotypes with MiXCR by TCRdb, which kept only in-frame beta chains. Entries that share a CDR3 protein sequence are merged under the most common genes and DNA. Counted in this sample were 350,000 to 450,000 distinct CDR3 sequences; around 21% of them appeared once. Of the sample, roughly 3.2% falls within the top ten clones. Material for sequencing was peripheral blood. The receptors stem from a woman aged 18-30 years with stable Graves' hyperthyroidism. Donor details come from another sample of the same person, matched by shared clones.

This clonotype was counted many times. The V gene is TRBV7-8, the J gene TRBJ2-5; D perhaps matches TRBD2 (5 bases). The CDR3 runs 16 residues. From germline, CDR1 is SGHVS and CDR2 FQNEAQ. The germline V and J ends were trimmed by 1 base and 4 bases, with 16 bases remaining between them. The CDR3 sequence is CASSLVGGLTGETQYF. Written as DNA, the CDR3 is TGTGCCAGCAGCTTAGTTGGCGGGCTGACCGGAGAGACCCAGTACTTC.

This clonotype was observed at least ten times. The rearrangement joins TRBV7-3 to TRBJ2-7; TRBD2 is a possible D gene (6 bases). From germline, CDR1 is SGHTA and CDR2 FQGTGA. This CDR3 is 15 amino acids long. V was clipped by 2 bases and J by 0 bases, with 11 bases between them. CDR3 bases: TGTGCCAGCAGCTTATCCGCGGGGAGCTCCTACGAGCAGTACTTC. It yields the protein CASSLSAGSSYEQYF.

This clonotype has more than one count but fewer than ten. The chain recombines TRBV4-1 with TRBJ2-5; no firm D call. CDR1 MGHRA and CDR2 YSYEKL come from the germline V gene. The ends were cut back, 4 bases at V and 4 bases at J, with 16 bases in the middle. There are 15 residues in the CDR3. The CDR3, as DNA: TGCGCCAGCAGCCCACACTTTTGGATTCGAGAGACCCAGTACTTC. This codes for CASSPHFWIRETQYF.

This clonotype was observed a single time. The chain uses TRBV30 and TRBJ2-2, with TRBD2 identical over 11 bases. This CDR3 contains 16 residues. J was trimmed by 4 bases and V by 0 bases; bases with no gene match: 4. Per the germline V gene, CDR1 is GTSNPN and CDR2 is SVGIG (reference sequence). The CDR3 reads CAWSVLAGVLTGELFF. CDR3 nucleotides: TGTGCCTGGAGTGTACTAGCGGGAGTACTCACCGGGGAGCTGTTTTTT.

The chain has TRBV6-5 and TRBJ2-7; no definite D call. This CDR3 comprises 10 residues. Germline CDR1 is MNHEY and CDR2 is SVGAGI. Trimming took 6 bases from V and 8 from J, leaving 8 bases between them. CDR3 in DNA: TGTGCCAGCAGGCTCGAGAAGCAGTACTTC. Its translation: CASRLEKQYF.